A selection of T cell receptor beta chains follows, all from one sample in a study of blood T cell repertoires in COVID-19. Method: immunoSEQ multiplex PCR; TCRdb's copy keeps in-frame clones and lacks some. The sample includes fewer than 350,000 clones, under 95% of them seen just once. The sequenced sample was PBMCs or T cells enriched from blood (not recorded which). These receptors were taken from a middle-aged man who had been exposed to COVID-19. The CDR3 runs from the conserved cysteine through the conserved F or W. The D gene is left open where the match is weak.

CDR3 DNA: TGTGCCAGCAGCCCGGCAGGGGGCATGAACACTGAAGCTTTCTTT; CDR3 protein: CASSPAGGMNTEAFF; J gene: TRBJ1-1; V gene: TRBV7-6; D gene: TRBD1
CDR3 DNA: TGTGCCAGTAGTATAACCTCAGGGGGCCGTAAAAACATTCAGTACTTC; CDR3 protein: CASSITSGGRKNIQYF; J gene: TRBJ2-4; V gene: TRBV19; D gene: TRBD1
CDR3 DNA: TGTGCCAGCAGTTCGTTAGCGGGCGCGACAGATACGCAGTATTTT; CDR3 protein: CASSSLAGATDTQYF; J gene: TRBJ2-3; V gene: TRBV6-2/TRBV6-3; D gene: TRBD2
CDR3 DNA: TGCGCCAGCAGTCCAATTCAGGGGGGAAACACCGGGGAGCTGTTTTTT; CDR3 protein: CASSPIQGGNTGELFF; J gene: TRBJ2-2; V gene: TRBV23-1; D gene: NA
CDR3 DNA: TGTGCCAGCAGAGCACCTAACTATGGCTACACCTTC; CDR3 protein: CASRAPNYGYTF; J gene: TRBJ1-2; V gene: TRBV28; D gene: NA
CDR3 DNA: TGCAGTGCTGCGGGGGCCTACGAGCAGTACTTC; CDR3 protein: CSAAGAYEQYF; J gene: TRBJ2-7; V gene: TRBV20-1; D gene: TRBD2
CDR3 DNA: TGTGCCACCAGCAGAATACAGGGAACTGAAGCTTTCTTT; CDR3 protein: CATSRIQGTEAFF; J gene: TRBJ1-1; V gene: TRBV15; D gene: NA
CDR3 DNA: TGTGCCACCAGCGAAGACAGTGAAAAACTGTTTTTT; CDR3 protein: CATSEDSEKLFF; J gene: TRBJ1-4; V gene: TRBV15; D gene: NA
CDR3 DNA: TGTGCCACCAGCAGAGATCAGTATAGCAATCAGCCCCAGCATTTT; CDR3 protein: CATSRDQYSNQPQHF; J gene: TRBJ1-5; V gene: TRBV15; D gene: NA
CDR3 DNA: TGCGCCAGCAGCCACCGGGACAGGGTGTCCGGGGCCAACGTCCTGACTTTC; CDR3 protein: CASSHRDRVSGANVLTF; J gene: TRBJ2-6; V gene: TRBV4-1; D gene: TRBD1